The next 5 T cell receptor delta chains were all read from a single sample in a study of γδ T cells in repeated Plasmodium falciparum infection. TCRdb repeated clone calling on the multiplex PCR reads with CATT. The sample contains about 57,000 delta-chain clones, 1.5% to 2% of which appear only once. Bulk repertoires came from Vgamma9/Vdelta2+ or Vdelta2-negative gammadelta T cells flow-sorted from PBMC. Material for sequencing was gamma-delta T cells from blood. The receptors originated from a pool of human donors (malaria-infected and uninfected, not separated).

In its sample, this clone was seen a few times. TCRdb's entry gives the protein of a much larger clone, which mismatches this DNA's translation at residues 8 and 10, likely from a read error; the protein reported here is translated from the DNA. V is TRDV1 and J is TRDJ1; tentatively, D is TRDD3 (5 bases). CDR3 length equals 21 residues. CDR1 is TSWWSYY, CDR2 QGS, per germline. In DNA form, the CDR3 reads TGTGCTCTTGGGGAACGTCCGGGGTACCGGGGAATGGTTCGGTACACCGATAAGCTCATCTTT. The encoded protein is CALGERPGYRGMVRYTDKLIF.

Concerning this clone: A far larger clone differs by one base, so this is likely a read error. Other nucleotide sequences from this sample produce the same CDR3. This rearrangement joins TRAV38-2/DV8 to TRDJ1, with D possibly matching TRDD2 (6 bases). The J gene comes from matching the DNA to germline here; TCRdb lacks it. This CDR3 is 21 amino acids long. Germline V gives CDR1 TSESDYY, CDR2 QEAYKQQN. The CDR3 DNA is TGTGCTTATAGGAGCTTTCTGATGAACCTTCCATACAAGGTGTACACCGACAAACTCATCTTT. Translation gives CAYRSFLMNLPYKVYTDKLIF.

This clone was seen many times. A far more abundant clone sits one base away, making this likely a read error. The gene calls are TRDV2 and TRDJ1, with D perhaps matching TRDD3 (6 bases). Looked up from germline, CDR1 is GEAIGNYY and CDR2 is EKD. The CDR3 runs to 18 residues. In nucleotides, the CDR3 is TGTGCCTGTGACACCGTCCGGGGGACCCAATTGTACACCGATAAACCCATCTTT. Translating it yields CACDTVRGTQLYTDKPIF.

This clone has more than one count but fewer than ten. TCRdb assigns this DNA the protein of a much larger clone, which departs from its translation at residue 5; this likely reflects a read error, and the protein shown comes from translating the DNA. The chain is built from TRDV1 and TRDJ1, with 9 bases fitting TRDD3. This CDR3 is 21 amino acids long. The germline V gene encodes CDR1 TSWWSYY and CDR2 QGS. CDR3 loop: CALGFPFLPAGLGDRNRGLIF. CDR3 DNA: TGTGCCCTTGGGTTCCCGTTCCTACCGGCAGGTCTGGGGGATCGCAATCGGGGACTCATCTTT.

This clone was picked up many times. The sample holds other DNA sequences that translate to the same CDR3. This sequence joins TRDV1 and TRDJ3; TRDD3 aligns across 10 bases. The trim removed 2 bases at V and 0 bases at J, leaving 19 bases unmatched. Germline CDR1 and CDR2: TSWWSYY and QGS. This CDR3 spans 24 amino acids. CDR3 in amino acids: CALGEFFPLKAYWGISWDTRQMFF. For the CDR3, the DNA is TGTGCTCTTGGGGAATTTTTTCCCCTTAAGGCGTACTGGGGGATCTCCTGGGACACCCGACAGATGTTTTTC.